This T cell receptor beta chain comes out of a study of cytomegalovirus exposure and HLA in healthy donors. The study's findings and limits: A later analysis found first-cohort TCR clusters tended to co-occur in the 90 to 150 validation repertoires. Generally TCR sequences proved uncommon, though certain public TCRs appeared in numerous donors.

Libraries were prepared by immunoSEQ multiplex PCR; TCRdb keeps only in-frame clonotypes and omits some of them. The repertoire holds some 270,000 clones, just over 85% seen once, with about 1% in the top ten. As regards this clone: Its antigen is unidentified.

From germline, CDR1 is MGHRA and CDR2 YSYEKL. CDR3 length: 11 residues. The V gene lost 0 bases and the J gene lost 5 bases, with 2 bases spanning the gap. The sequence was collected from a woman aged 18-30 years in good health and CMV-seronegative. This chain uses TRBV4-1 with TRBJ2-7; D unclear. The source material was PBMCs. The CDR3 spells CASSQDDEQYF. The CDR3 DNA is TGCGCCAGCAGCCAAGACGACGAGCAGTACTTC.